The table lists the clone carrying this TCR beta chain with many counts. Its antigen remains unidentified. This CDR3 is also generated by other DNA sequences in the sample. The data were taken from a study of shared clonotypes between healthy human individuals. Study-level background: Samples came from a couple of female and a few male donors aged 18 to 49. Three plates each covered CD4 naive and memory; CD8 naive two, CD8 memory one.

The CDR3 is 12 amino acids. CDR1 and CDR2 from the germline V gene are SGHTA and FQGNSA. V was trimmed by 5 bases and J by 3 bases, leaving 4 bases between them. Clones were sequenced by immunoSEQ multiplex PCR, and TCRdb holds only the in-frame ones, with some missing. Among roughly 1,100,000 clones listed, about 70% were seen once. Broader study findings: Non-shared clonotypes had lower generation probabilities than those shared by all four donors.

CD4+ cells were split into CD45RA+ naive and CD45RA-negative memory subsets. V is TRBV7-2 and J is TRBJ2-2; D gene uncertain. This sequence was found in a man aged 18 to 29 in good health. Sequenced sample: memory CD4+ T cells sorted from blood. Subset specified: CD45RA-negative fraction. The CDR3 sequence is CASSPDTGELFF. CDR3 DNA: TGTGCCAGCAGCCCGGACACCGGGGAGCTGTTTTTT.